This TCR beta chain originates from a study of T cells expressing NK-cell markers. Study-wide results and caveats: Whether expanded NKG2C+ T cell clones recognized HCMV stayed uncertain.

The CDR3 is made up of 17 amino acids. Germline CDR1 SGHTA, CDR2 FQGNSA. TCRdb reworked the 5' RACE reads into one entry per CDR3 protein, no DNA. This sample's table has a few hundred thousand distinct CDR3 sequences. About this clonotype itself: The antigen is not known.

This chain connects TRBV7-2 to TRBJ2-5; TCRdb proposes TRBD2, but this gene call is untestable without DNA. The sequence was obtained from a woman between 45 and 65 years old in good health. Specimen: blood T cells: a sorted CD56 or NKG2C T cell subset, CD4+ or CD8+ T cells, or bulk PBMC T cells (not recorded which). CDR3 region: CASSPRTSGLQQETQYF.